This entry is about one TCR beta chain. The germline CDR1 and CDR2 sequences are MNHNS and SASEGT. CDR3 length equals 16 residues. Losses at the gene ends were 3 bases for V and 2 bases for J; bases not matched to a gene: 10. TCRdb keeps only in-frame clones here, not all; method: immunoSEQ multiplex PCR. The table lists fewer than 40,000 clones, approximately 91% of them singletons, with 0.39% in the top ten. The sample belongs to a study of T cell changes during pregnancy in multiple sclerosis. The chain is built from TRBV6-1 and TRBJ2-7, with TRBD2 matching over 7 bases. This material consisted of CD4+ T cells from peripheral blood mononuclear cells, taken in the second trimester of pregnancy. This TCR was recovered from a female donor with multiple sclerosis, enrolled in a pregnancy study. The CDR3 region is CASSDRLLASTYEQYF. CDR3 nucleotides: TGTGCCAGCAGTGACCGATTACTAGCGTCAACCTACGAGCAGTACTTC.